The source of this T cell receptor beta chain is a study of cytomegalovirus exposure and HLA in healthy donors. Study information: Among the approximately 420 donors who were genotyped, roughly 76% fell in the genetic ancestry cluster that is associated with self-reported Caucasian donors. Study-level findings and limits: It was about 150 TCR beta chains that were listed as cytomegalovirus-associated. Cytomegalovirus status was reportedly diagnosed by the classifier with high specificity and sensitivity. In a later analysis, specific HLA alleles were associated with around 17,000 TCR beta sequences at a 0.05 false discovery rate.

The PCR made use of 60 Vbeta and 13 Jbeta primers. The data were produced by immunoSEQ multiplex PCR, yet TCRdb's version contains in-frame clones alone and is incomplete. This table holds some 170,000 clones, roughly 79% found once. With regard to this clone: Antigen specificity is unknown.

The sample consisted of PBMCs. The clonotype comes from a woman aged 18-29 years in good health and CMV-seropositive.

The CDR3 sequence is CASGGPAGLGEQYF. In DNA form, the CDR3 reads TGTGCCAGTGGAGGGCCGGCAGGGCTTGGCGAGCAGTACTTC. The chain joins TRBV19 to TRBJ2-7, with TRBD2 as a possible D gene (6 bases). The CDR3 runs 14 residues. Germline V gene lookup returns CDR1 LNHDA and CDR2 SQIVND (reference sequence). The V end lost 8 bases, the J end lost 6 bases, and 20 bases lay between the germline ends.